This is a list of T cell receptor beta chains from one sample in a study of radiotherapy plus CTLA-4 blockade in lung cancer. Profiled with immunoSEQ multiplex PCR; TCRdb holds only in-frame clones, not every one. Among approximately 100,000 clones listed, roughly 84% were seen once. The sample was peripheral blood, taken from a patient treated with radiotherapy plus ipilimumab. These receptors came from a human donor with non-small cell lung cancer that progressed on radiotherapy plus ipilimumab. Some clones in this sample may be carry-over from other donors' samples. The CDR3 runs from the conserved cysteine through the conserved F or W. D genes are given only for firm matches. Some rows mark clone size as missing; the rest say once, few, many or name a class of expanded clone.

clone_size: .; j_call: TRBJ1-6; v_call: TRBV6-4; d_call: .; cdr3_nt: TGTGCCAGCAGTGCCGGGACGGGTAATTCACCCCTCCACTTT; cdr3_aa: CASSAGTGNSPLHF
clone_size: .; j_call: TRBJ1-5; v_call: TRBV5-4; d_call: TRBD1; cdr3_nt: TGTGCCAGCAGCCAAGACAGGGGGCGATATCAGCCCCAGCATTTT; cdr3_aa: CASSQDRGRYQPQHF
clone_size: .; j_call: TRBJ2-3; v_call: TRBV2; d_call: TRBD2; cdr3_nt: TGTGCCAGCAGTGTCAAGCGGGGCGGGGCAGATACGCAGTATTTT; cdr3_aa: CASSVKRGGADTQYF
clone_size: .; j_call: TRBJ1-1; v_call: TRBV28; d_call: .; cdr3_nt: TGTGCCAGCAGTTTTCTGGGGTTGGGTACTGAAGCTTTCTTT; cdr3_aa: CASSFLGLGTEAFF
clone_size: .; j_call: TRBJ1-4; v_call: TRBV19; d_call: .; cdr3_nt: TGTGCCTCTCGGAGGGGGACCTTTAATGAAAAACTGTTTTTT; cdr3_aa: CASRRGTFNEKLFF
clone_size: .; j_call: TRBJ2-5; v_call: TRBV5-1; d_call: .; cdr3_nt: TGCGCCAGCAGCTTGAGGACGGGGTTGAGAGAGACCCAGTACTTC; cdr3_aa: CASSLRTGLRETQYF
clone_size: .; j_call: TRBJ2-7; v_call: TRBV6-5; d_call: TRBD2; cdr3_nt: TGTGCCAGCAGTTCCCTATGGACTAGCGGCCGTTACGAGCAGTACTTC; cdr3_aa: CASSSLWTSGRYEQYF
clone_size: .; j_call: TRBJ1-3; v_call: TRBV15; d_call: TRBD1; cdr3_nt: TGTGCCACCAGCAGAGATCTAACAGGGGCCTCTGGAAACACCATATATTTT; cdr3_aa: CATSRDLTGASGNTIYF
clone_size: .; j_call: TRBJ1-1; v_call: TRBV15; d_call: TRBD1; cdr3_nt: TGTGCCACCAGCAGAGATTTTCAGGGGGCTGAAGCTTTCTTT; cdr3_aa: CATSRDFQGAEAFF
clone_size: .; j_call: TRBJ2-3; v_call: TRBV5-1; d_call: TRBD1; cdr3_nt: TGCGCCAGCAGCACAGGACAGGGTGGATCCAACCCAGATACGCAGTATTTT; cdr3_aa: CASSTGQGGSNPDTQYF
clone_size: .; j_call: TRBJ2-7; v_call: TRBV4-1; d_call: .; cdr3_nt: TGCGCCAGCAGCCAAGGGGGCCAGTACCCCTACGAGCAGTACTTC; cdr3_aa: CASSQGGQYPYEQYF
clone_size: .; j_call: TRBJ1-1; v_call: TRBV6-5; d_call: TRBD1; cdr3_nt: TGTGCCAGCAGTTACTCGATAGGGGGCGGTGGCACTGAAGCTTTCTTT; cdr3_aa: CASSYSIGGGGTEAFF
clone_size: few; j_call: TRBJ2-3; v_call: TRBV7-2; d_call: .; cdr3_nt: TGTGCCAGCAGCCACGGGACCGGGGGAAGCACGGGCACAGATACGCAGTATTTT; cdr3_aa: CASSHGTGGSTGTDTQYF
clone_size: .; j_call: TRBJ2-7; v_call: TRBV5-4; d_call: .; cdr3_nt: TGTGCCAGCAGCTCGCGGGTGGGCTACTACGAGCAGTACTTC; cdr3_aa: CASSSRVGYYEQYF
clone_size: few; j_call: TRBJ1-6; v_call: TRBV6-4; d_call: TRBD1; cdr3_nt: TGTGCCAGCAGTGACTCGACAGGGGGAAATTCACCCCTCCACTTT; cdr3_aa: CASSDSTGGNSPLHF
clone_size: .; j_call: TRBJ1-5; v_call: TRBV15; d_call: .; cdr3_nt: TGTGCCACCAGCAGGACGAGTCCGGGTCAGCCCCAGCATTTT; cdr3_aa: CATSRTSPGQPQHF
clone_size: .; j_call: TRBJ2-6; v_call: TRBV5-6; d_call: .; cdr3_nt: TGTGCCAGCAGCTTTAGGAACTCTGGGGCCAACGTCCTGACTTTC; cdr3_aa: CASSFRNSGANVLTF
clone_size: .; j_call: TRBJ2-2; v_call: TRBV7-2; d_call: TRBD2; cdr3_nt: TGTGCCAGCAGCACCCCATCTAGCGGGGTGCTTCGGGAGCTGTTTTTT; cdr3_aa: CASSTPSSGVLRELFF
clone_size: .; j_call: TRBJ1-2; v_call: TRBV29-1; d_call: TRBD1; cdr3_nt: TGCAGCGTCCTACAGGGGAGCTTGAGCTACACCTTC; cdr3_aa: CSVLQGSLSYTF
clone_size: .; j_call: TRBJ2-5; v_call: TRBV27; d_call: TRBD1; cdr3_nt: TGTGCCAGCAGTTACAGGGGAGAGACCCAGTACTTC; cdr3_aa: CASSYRGETQYF
clone_size: .; j_call: TRBJ2-2; v_call: TRBV6-4; d_call: .; cdr3_nt: TGTGCCACCTCGGACGGGAACACCGGGGAGCTGTTTTTT; cdr3_aa: CATSDGNTGELFF
clone_size: .; j_call: TRBJ2-7; v_call: TRBV7-3; d_call: TRBD1; cdr3_nt: TGTGCCAGCAGCGCCGGGACAGGGGACGGCTACGAGCAGTACTTC; cdr3_aa: CASSAGTGDGYEQYF
clone_size: once; j_call: TRBJ1-3; v_call: TRBV7-9; d_call: .; cdr3_nt: TGTGCCAGCAGCACCAATCTCCGGGCTGGAAACACCATATATTTT; cdr3_aa: CASSTNLRAGNTIYF
clone_size: .; j_call: TRBJ2-1; v_call: TRBV19; d_call: TRBD2; cdr3_nt: TGTGCCAGTAGTATTAGTTGGACTAGCGGTAATGAGCAGTTCTTC; cdr3_aa: CASSISWTSGNEQFF
clone_size: .; j_call: TRBJ2-7; v_call: TRBV5-6; d_call: .; cdr3_nt: TGTGCCAGCAGCTTGGCCAGGGGAGAGGGGGAGCAGTACTTC; cdr3_aa: CASSLARGEGEQYF
clone_size: .; j_call: TRBJ1-5; v_call: TRBV18; d_call: TRBD1; cdr3_nt: TGTGCCAGCTCACCACCCGGGACAGGGAGGTTGGGAAATCAGCCCCAGCATTTT; cdr3_aa: CASSPPGTGRLGNQPQHF
clone_size: .; j_call: TRBJ2-1; v_call: TRBV18; d_call: .; cdr3_nt: TGTGCCAGCTCACCCGGGATTTTCTTGTCCAATGAGCAGTTCTTC; cdr3_aa: CASSPGIFLSNEQFF
clone_size: .; j_call: TRBJ2-3; v_call: TRBV29-1; d_call: .; cdr3_nt: TGCAGCGTTGAAGTGGGGGGCGCCGATACGCAGTATTTT; cdr3_aa: CSVEVGGADTQYF
clone_size: once; j_call: TRBJ2-1; v_call: TRBV7-2; d_call: .; cdr3_nt: TGTGCCAGCAGCTTATCTCACAGTTCCTACAATGAGCAGTTCTTC; cdr3_aa: CASSLSHSSYNEQFF
clone_size: once; j_call: TRBJ1-3; v_call: TRBV18; d_call: .; cdr3_nt: TGTGCCAGCTCACTCCGCCCACGGGGGGTCTTTTCTGGAAACACCATATATTTT; cdr3_aa: CASSLRPRGVFSGNTIYF
clone_size: .; j_call: TRBJ2-7; v_call: TRBV5-1; d_call: .; cdr3_nt: TGCGCCAGCAGCCTCCCGGGCTCGGGTGAGCAGTACTTC; cdr3_aa: CASSLPGSGEQYF
clone_size: .; j_call: TRBJ2-7; v_call: TRBV5-1; d_call: .; cdr3_nt: TGCGCCAGCAGCCCCTCCGGGGTCAACGAGCAGTACTTC; cdr3_aa: CASSPSGVNEQYF
clone_size: .; j_call: TRBJ1-2; v_call: TRBV11-2; d_call: TRBD1; cdr3_nt: TGTGCCAGCAGCTCTCAGACAGGGGCCTATGGCTACACCTTC; cdr3_aa: CASSSQTGAYGYTF
clone_size: .; j_call: TRBJ1-1; v_call: TRBV9; d_call: .; cdr3_nt: TGTGCCAGCAGCGGGGGTCTGAACACTGAAGCTTTCTTT; cdr3_aa: CASSGGLNTEAFF
clone_size: .; j_call: TRBJ2-5; v_call: TRBV9; d_call: .; cdr3_nt: TGTGCCAGCAGCCCGAGGGGAGACGCGGAGACCCAGTACTTC; cdr3_aa: CASSPRGDAETQYF
clone_size: .; j_call: TRBJ1-2; v_call: TRBV7-3; d_call: .; cdr3_nt: TGCGCCAGCAGCATCGGGGCAGGGAGGGGCTACACCTTC; cdr3_aa: CASSIGAGRGYTF
clone_size: .; j_call: TRBJ1-4; v_call: TRBV5-6; d_call: TRBD1; cdr3_nt: TGTGCCAGCAGCGCCGGGACAGGCGGTGAAAAACTGTTTTTT; cdr3_aa: CASSAGTGGEKLFF
clone_size: .; j_call: TRBJ2-7; v_call: TRBV9; d_call: .; cdr3_nt: TGTGCCAGCAGCGTAGGATGGGAAGGAGCCTACGAGCAGTACTTC; cdr3_aa: CASSVGWEGAYEQYF
clone_size: .; j_call: TRBJ1-2; v_call: TRBV14; d_call: TRBD1; cdr3_nt: TGTGCCAGCAGCCCGCCTTTTGGGACAGGGTATCCGAACTATGGCTACACCTTC; cdr3_aa: CASSPPFGTGYPNYGYTF
clone_size: .; j_call: TRBJ2-1; v_call: TRBV5-4; d_call: TRBD2; cdr3_nt: TGTGCCAGCAGCTTGGCCGGGACTAGGGGTAATGAGCAGTTCTTC; cdr3_aa: CASSLAGTRGNEQFF
clone_size: .; j_call: TRBJ2-6; v_call: TRBV5-8; d_call: .; cdr3_nt: TGTGCCAGCAGCTTGTTTAAGGGAGCGGGGGCCAACGTCCTGACTTTC; cdr3_aa: CASSLFKGAGANVLTF
clone_size: .; j_call: TRBJ2-3; v_call: TRBV5-1; d_call: TRBD1; cdr3_nt: TGCGCCAGCAGCTTGGGGGACAGTAGCACAGATACGCAGTATTTT; cdr3_aa: CASSLGDSSTDTQYF
clone_size: .; j_call: TRBJ1-2; v_call: TRBV2; d_call: .; cdr3_nt: TGTGCCAGCAGTGAAATAGGCAGAGACTATGGCTACACCTTC; cdr3_aa: CASSEIGRDYGYTF
clone_size: .; j_call: TRBJ1-5; v_call: TRBV19; d_call: .; cdr3_nt: TGTGCCAGTAGTATTTTTTGGGGCCGCAATCAGCCCCAGCATTTT; cdr3_aa: CASSIFWGRNQPQHF
clone_size: .; j_call: TRBJ1-6; v_call: TRBV30; d_call: TRBD1; cdr3_nt: TGTGCCTGGAGTACCCGGACAGGGGGCGCGGGGAATTCACCCCTCCACTTT; cdr3_aa: CAWSTRTGGAGNSPLHF
clone_size: .; j_call: TRBJ2-7; v_call: TRBV7-2; d_call: .; cdr3_nt: TGTGCCAGCAGCTTAGTTGGGTACGAGCAGTACTTC; cdr3_aa: CASSLVGYEQYF
clone_size: .; j_call: TRBJ2-6; v_call: TRBV14; d_call: TRBD1; cdr3_nt: TGTGCCAGCAGCCCCCAGGGACAGGGGGCTGGGGCCAACGTCCTGACTTTC; cdr3_aa: CASSPQGQGAGANVLTF
clone_size: .; j_call: TRBJ2-2; v_call: TRBV7-3; d_call: .; cdr3_nt: TGTGCCAGCAGCTTATACCCGAACACCGGGGAGCTGTTTTTT; cdr3_aa: CASSLYPNTGELFF
clone_size: .; j_call: TRBJ1-5; v_call: TRBV19; d_call: TRBD1; cdr3_nt: TGTGCCAGTACCCCCGGACAGGGTTATCAGCCCCAGCATTTT; cdr3_aa: CASTPGQGYQPQHF
clone_size: .; j_call: TRBJ2-2; v_call: TRBV5-1; d_call: .; cdr3_nt: TGCGCCAGCAGCTTGCCGAAGGGGAGCACCGGGGAGCTGTTTTTT; cdr3_aa: CASSLPKGSTGELFF
clone_size: few; j_call: TRBJ1-3; v_call: TRBV5-4; d_call: .; cdr3_nt: TGTGCCAGCAGCTTGTGGGGAAACACCATATATTTT; cdr3_aa: CASSLWGNTIYF
clone_size: .; j_call: TRBJ2-7; v_call: TRBV5-1; d_call: TRBD2; cdr3_nt: TGCGCCAGCACCCGGGGAGGGATCACGGGAGAGCAGTACTTC; cdr3_aa: CASTRGGITGEQYF
clone_size: few; j_call: TRBJ2-7; v_call: TRBV4-2; d_call: TRBD1; cdr3_nt: TGTGCCAGCAGCCAAGAACAGGGGAGCTCCTACGAGCAGTACTTC; cdr3_aa: CASSQEQGSSYEQYF
clone_size: .; j_call: TRBJ1-1; v_call: TRBV5-6; d_call: TRBD1; cdr3_nt: TGTGCCAGCAGCTTGACCCGACAGGGGTGGTGGGACACTGAAGCTTTCTTT; cdr3_aa: CASSLTRQGWWDTEAFF